This TCR beta chain was retrieved from a study of blood T cell repertoires in COVID-19. Study context: T cells, B-cell-depleted T cells, or PBMCs supplied cDNA or gDNA.

In the study's own analysis: Counts of nucleated cells, estimated from reference gene primer amplification, were obtained. Repertoires were generated with immunoSEQ multiplex PCR, while TCRdb's copy carries only in-frame clones and drops some. Clone size and V and J calls were adopted from that table, with D and trimming inferred from the DNA. The repertoire has 150,000 to 200,000 clones, 65% to 90% of them found once; the top ten carry roughly 8.2%. CDR1 and CDR2 (germline): SGDLS, YYNGEE. CDR3 length: 12 residues. V was pared by 7 bases and J by 10 bases, with 12 bases between. The TCR originated in a man aged 60-69 years with acute or convalescent COVID-19. What was sequenced was peripheral blood. The gene calls are TRBV9 and TRBJ1-6; D is perhaps TRBD1 (5 bases). This CDR3 reads CASARVGSPLHF. In nucleotides, the CDR3 is TGTGCCAGCGCCAGGGTCGGATCACCCCTCCACTTT.